This is a list of T cell receptor beta chains from one sample in a study of cytomegalovirus exposure and HLA in healthy donors. TCRdb's table, derived via immunoSEQ multiplex PCR, lists solely in-frame clones and lacks some. The sample has 160,000 or so clones; 85% to 90% are singletons. Sequencing was performed on PBMCs. The receptor source for this set is a young man in good health and CMV-seronegative. The CDR3 runs from the conserved cysteine through the conserved F or W. Fields, in order: clone size, D gene, J gene, V gene, CDR3 DNA, CDR3 protein. The D gene is left open where the match is weak. Some rows have no size entry. The others give once, few or many, or a class for an expanded clone.

- - TRBJ1-2 TRBV2 TGTGCCAGCAGTGGTGGAGGGCCTGATGGCTACACCTTC CASSGGGPDGYTF
- TRBD1 TRBJ1-1 TRBV6-4 TGTGCCAGCAGCCCGACAGGGGATACTGAAGCTTTCTTT CASSPTGDTEAFF
- - TRBJ1-6 TRBV5-1 TGCGCCAGCAGCTTAGGCAGGCGCCCCTATAATTCACCCCTCCACTTT CASSLGRRPYNSPLHF
- TRBD1 TRBJ2-3 TRBV5-1 TGCGCCAGCAGCTCGGGGGTGGGACAGGGGACAGATACGCAGTATTTT CASSSGVGQGTDTQYF
once - TRBJ2-2 TRBV5-4 TGTGCCAGCAGCTTGGGACTGCGAGGGGGCACCGGGGAGCTGTTTTTT CASSLGLRGGTGELFF
few TRBD2 TRBJ2-1 TRBV28 TGTGCCAGCAGTTTTGCGGGGGGGTACAATGAGCAGTTCTTC CASSFAGGYNEQFF
- - TRBJ2-7 TRBV27 TGTGCCAGCAGTTTACGGAGTCCGTACGAGCAGTACTTC CASSLRSPYEQYF
- TRBD1 TRBJ2-5 TRBV14 TGTGCCAGCAGCCAAGAAGGGCCAGGGGGCGACGGCTTAGAGACCCAGTACTTC CASSQEGPGGDGLETQYF
- - TRBJ1-1 TRBV19 TGTGCCAGTAGGGCGGGGAACACTGAAGCTTTCTTT CASRAGNTEAFF
- TRBD1 TRBJ1-4 TRBV7-2 TGTGCCAGCAGCGCCGGCGCAGGGGGGAATGAAAAACTGTTTTTT CASSAGAGGNEKLFF
- TRBD1 TRBJ1-1 TRBV14 TGTGCCAGCAGCCAGAGGGACAGGGGTTTAGTCACTGAAGCTTTCTTT CASSQRDRGLVTEAFF
- TRBD1 TRBJ2-1 TRBV4-3 TGCGCCAGCAGCCTAGACGGACAGGGGGCCCTCAATGAGCAGTTCTTC CASSLDGQGALNEQFF
- - TRBJ2-6 TRBV29-1 TGCGGCGTGGAGGCCTCTGGGGCCAACGTCCTGACTTTC CGVEASGANVLTF
once - TRBJ2-7 TRBV11-2 TGTGCCAGCAGCTTAGGGGACTTCGCTGCCCTCTACGAGCAGTACTTC CASSLGDFAALYEQYF
- - TRBJ1-1 TRBV6-5 TGTGCCAGCAGTTACTCAAGACAAGTGAACACTGAAGCTTTCTTT CASSYSRQVNTEAFF
few - TRBJ1-2 TRBV6-1 TGTGCCAGCAGTGAAGTGACAGCCTATGGCCGTGACACCTTC CASSEVTAYGRDTF
- TRBD1 TRBJ1-1 TRBV7-6 TGTGCCAGCAGCTTGACAGGGGCGAACACTGAAGCTTTCTTT CASSLTGANTEAFF
- TRBD2 TRBJ2-5 TRBV2 TGTGCCAGCAGTGAGCTAGCGGGGGGGCAAGAGACCCAGTACTTC CASSELAGGQETQYF
- - TRBJ1-4 TRBV4-1 TGCGCCAGCAGCCAAGATCGCGGCTTAAGTGAAAAACTGTTTTTT CASSQDRGLSEKLFF
- TRBD2 TRBJ2-7 TRBV4-1 TGCGCCAGCAGCGAATTCCGACTAGCGACCTCTAACGAGCAGTACTTC CASSEFRLATSNEQYF
- TRBD2 TRBJ2-3 TRBV6-1 TGTGCCAGCAGTGAACCAAGCGGGGCGACCACAGATACGCAGTATTTT CASSEPSGATTDTQYF
- TRBD2 TRBJ2-3 TRBV5-4 TGTGCCAGCAGCCCGGGACTAGCAGATTCAGATACGCAGTATTTT CASSPGLADSDTQYF
- - TRBJ1-1 TRBV29-1 TGCAGCGTTGAAATAACTCCCGGACTCCTGAACACTGAAGCTTTCTTT CSVEITPGLLNTEAFF
- TRBD1 TRBJ2-7 TRBV5-4 TGTGCCAGCAGTCCAGGGGGCAACGAGCAGTACTTC CASSPGGNEQYF
once - TRBJ1-2 TRBV27 TGTGCCAGCAGCCTCCGAACCGGAGGCTATGGCTACACCTTC CASSLRTGGYGYTF
once TRBD2 TRBJ2-1 TRBV5-1 TGCGCCAGCAGCCAAGAAGGACTAGCCGGCAATGAGCAGTTCTTC CASSQEGLAGNEQFF
- - TRBJ1-1 TRBV19 TGTGCCAGTAACGCCCCAAGGGAATTGCGGGGGATGAACACTGAAGCTTTCTTT CASNAPRELRGMNTEAFF
once TRBD1 TRBJ1-2 TRBV6-1 TGTGCCAGCAGTGAAGGTGGCGTGGGACAGCTGACTTATGGCTACACCTTC CASSEGGVGQLTYGYTF
- - TRBJ2-3 TRBV7-9 TGTGCCAGCAGCTTATCGCAGGGAGGCGATACGCAGTATTTT CASSLSQGGDTQYF
- TRBD1 TRBJ1-4 TRBV6-1 TGTGCCAGCGAGGGACAGCCTAATGAAAAACTGTTTTTT CASEGQPNEKLFF
- TRBD2 TRBJ2-1 TRBV4-1 TGCGCCAGCAGCCATCTAGCGGGACTCCCGAGGTACAATGAGCAGTTCTTC CASSHLAGLPRYNEQFF
- - TRBJ2-3 TRBV11-2 TGTGCCACTGGGCGGGGTGGGACAGATACGCAGTATTTT CATGRGGTDTQYF
once - TRBJ2-1 TRBV11-2 TGTGCCAGCAGCCGCCGGGACAATGAGCAGTTCTTC CASSRRDNEQFF
- - TRBJ1-4 TRBV5-6 TGTGCCAGCAGCGTCGCCTATAATGAAAAACTGTTTTTT CASSVAYNEKLFF